This T cell receptor (beta chain) was captured in a study of radiation and T cells in renal cell carcinoma. This clone was observed a single time. The table came from immunoSEQ multiplex PCR; TCRdb's copy has only in-frame clones and leaves some out. Of around 15,000 clones in the sample, approximately 50% are singletons; the top ten hold 13%. CDR1 and CDR2 (germline): LNHDA, SQIVND (reference sequence). The V end was cut by 4 bases, the J end by 1 base, with 10 bases between. The CDR3 has 14 residues. Treatment noted: treatment-naive control, cytoreductive nephrectomy. Control tumors came from treatment-naive patients without prior radiation.

Sequencing used tumor tissue, obtained from a patient whose treatment was nephrectomy without radiotherapy. The sequence was obtained from a man in his fifties or sixties with renal cell carcinoma. The chain carries TRBV19 and TRBJ2-5; a possible D gene is TRBD1 (5 bases). CDR3 residues: CASSTTGAQETQYF. The CDR3 coding sequence is TGTGCCAGTAGTACAACAGGAGCCCAAGAGACCCAGTACTTC.